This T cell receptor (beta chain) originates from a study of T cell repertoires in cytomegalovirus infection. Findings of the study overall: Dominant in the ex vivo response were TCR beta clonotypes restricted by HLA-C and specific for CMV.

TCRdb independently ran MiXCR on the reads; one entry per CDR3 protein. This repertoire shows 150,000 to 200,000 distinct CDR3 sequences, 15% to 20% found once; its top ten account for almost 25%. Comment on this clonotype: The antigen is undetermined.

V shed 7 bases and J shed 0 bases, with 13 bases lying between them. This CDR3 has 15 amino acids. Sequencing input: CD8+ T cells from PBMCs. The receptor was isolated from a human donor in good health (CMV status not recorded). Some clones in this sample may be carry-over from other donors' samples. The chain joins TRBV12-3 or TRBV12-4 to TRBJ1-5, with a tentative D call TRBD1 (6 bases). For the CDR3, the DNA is TGTGCCAGCACCGCGACAGGAAATAGCAATCAGCCCCAGCATTTT. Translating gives CASTATGNSNQPQHF.